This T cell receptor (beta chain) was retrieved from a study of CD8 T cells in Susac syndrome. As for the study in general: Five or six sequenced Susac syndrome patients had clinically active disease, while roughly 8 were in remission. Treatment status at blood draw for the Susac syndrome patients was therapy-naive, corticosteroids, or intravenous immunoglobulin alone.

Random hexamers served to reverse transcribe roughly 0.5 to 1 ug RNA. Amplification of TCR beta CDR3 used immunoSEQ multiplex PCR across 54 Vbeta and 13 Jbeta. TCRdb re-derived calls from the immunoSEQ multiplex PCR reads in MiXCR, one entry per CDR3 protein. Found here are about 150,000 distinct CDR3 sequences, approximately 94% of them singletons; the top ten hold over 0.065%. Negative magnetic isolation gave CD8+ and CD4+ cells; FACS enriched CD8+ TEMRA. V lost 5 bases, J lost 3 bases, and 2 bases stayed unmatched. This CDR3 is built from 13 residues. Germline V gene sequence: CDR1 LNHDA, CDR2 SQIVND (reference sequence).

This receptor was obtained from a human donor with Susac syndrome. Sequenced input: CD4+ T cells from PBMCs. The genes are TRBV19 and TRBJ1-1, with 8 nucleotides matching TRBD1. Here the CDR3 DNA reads TGTGCCAGTAGTGCGGACAGGGACACTGAAGCTTTCTTT. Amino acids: CASSADRDTEAFF.